This entry is about one TCR beta chain. The researchers isolated CD4+ and CD8+ T cells from PBMCs by sorting. This sample was taken from a study of CD8+ T cells in alopecia areata. Following RNA extraction, reverse transcription yielded cDNA that acted as the sequencing template. Only in-frame clones appear in the TCRdb table, and some are missing; sequencing was by immunoSEQ multiplex PCR. The sample lists around 160,000 clones, roughly 44% occurring once. V shed 3 bases, J shed 3 bases, and the junction held 0 bases outside the gene matches. CDR3 size: 13 residues. CDR1 is SGHRS and CDR2 is YFSETQ in the germline V gene.

The V call is TRBV5-1, the J call TRBJ1-1, with 9 nucleotides matching TRBD1. The source material was CD4+ T cells sorted from blood. This clonotype originated in a human donor with alopecia areata. The CDR3 DNA sequence: TGCGCCAGCAGCTGGACAGGGGACACTGAAGCTTTCTTT. The encoded protein is CASSWTGDTEAFF.